The 10 T cell receptor beta chains below come from one sample, sequenced in a study of beta chain features in type 1 diabetes. Of the isolated RNA, all was reverse transcribed, and so the sequenced material was expressed TCRB transcripts. The repertoire was sequenced with immunoSEQ multiplex PCR; TCRdb's copy has only in-frame clones and lacks some. This table holds some 240,000 clones, approximately 11% found once. Material: central memory CD4+ T cells from blood. These receptor sequences come from a man aged 18 to 29 in good health.

This chain joins TRBV7-3 and TRBJ2-3; D is uncertain. The CDR3 is 14 amino acids. Between the trimmed V and J ends, which lost 4 bases and 0 bases, there was a span of 8 bases. Germline V gene sequence: CDR1 SGHTA, CDR2 FQGTGA. The CDR3: CASSSRLSTDTQYF. The CDR3 DNA is TGTGCCAGCAGCTCCCGGCTTAGCACAGATACGCAGTATTTT.

This clone has only a few counts. V and J are TRBV9 and TRBJ2-5; possible D gene TRBD1, 6 bases. The CDR3 extends over 15 amino acids. CDR1 is SGDLS and CDR2 is YYNGEE in the germline V gene. V was trimmed by 4 bases and J by 3 bases, leaving 16 bases between them. This CDR3 reads CASSIIGTTEETQYF. The DNA for the CDR3 is TGTGCCAGCAGCATAATCGGGACAACAGAAGAGACCCAGTACTTC.

Only a few counts were recorded for this clone. The J gene is TRBJ1-2, the V gene TRBV30; TRBD1 is a possible D gene (6 bases). CDR1 is GTSNPN and CDR2 is SVGIG in the germline V gene (reference sequence). The length of the CDR3 is 14 residues. Trimming took 5 bases from V and 4 from J, leaving 17 bases between them. CDR3 DNA: TGTGCCTGGCAAGACCCAGGGGAGGTCTATGGCTACACCTTC. Its translation is CAWQDPGEVYGYTF.

Worth noting for this clone: A far larger clone is one nucleotide away, so this likely arose from a read error. This chain connects TRBV27 to TRBJ2-6, with a possible D match to TRBD2 (5 bases). Germline-derived CDR1 and CDR2 are MNHEY and SMNVEV (reference sequence). CDR3 length equals 16 residues. CDR3 DNA: TGTGCCTGCAGAGGGATCTTACGCTCTGGGGCCAACGTCCTGACTTTC. Translated, it gives CACRGILRSGANVLTF.

This chain connects TRBV4-1 to TRBJ2-5; D is uncertain. Germline values: CDR1 MGHRA, CDR2 YSYEKL. V was shortened by 1 base and J by 2 bases, with 8 bases between the two germline ends. The CDR3 covers 14 residues. The CDR3 sequence is CASSQVARQETQYF. The CDR3 DNA is TGCGCCAGCAGCCAAGTGGCACGGCAAGAGACCCAGTACTTC.

DNA of the CDR3: TGTGCCTGGAGTACCACCTTGAGAGGGGAGCAGTTCTTC. It translates to CAWSTTLRGEQFF. The chain uses TRBV30 and TRBJ2-1; tentatively, D is TRBD2 (5 bases). Germline V gene lookup returns CDR1 GTSNPN and CDR2 SVGIG (reference sequence). This CDR3 has 13 residues. V was shortened by 2 bases and J by 10 bases, with 15 bases between the two germline ends.

This clone came up a few times. The rearrangement links TRBV10-3 to TRBJ2-2; 7 bases line up with TRBD1. The V segment lost 5 bases and the J segment 6 bases; nucleotides outside the gene matches: 9. Germline lookup yields CDR1 ENHRY and CDR2 SYGVKD. The CDR3 is made up of 15 amino acids. This CDR3 is CAISPGTARPGELFF. DNA for the CDR3: TGTGCCATCAGTCCCGGGACAGCGAGGCCCGGGGAGCTGTTTTTT.

A few counts support this clone. This chain joins TRBV20-1 and TRBJ2-1; D not certain. The CDR3 covers 10 residues. Germline V lookup: CDR1 DFQATT, CDR2 SNEGSKA (reference sequence). Between the trimmed V and J ends, which lost 2 bases and 8 bases, there was a span of 4 bases. CDR3 protein: CSARRDEQFF. The CDR3 DNA follows: TGCAGTGCTAGAAGGGATGAGCAGTTCTTC.

In its sample, this clone was seen a few times. The V call is TRBV5-1, the J call TRBJ1-2; the D is unclear. The CDR3 runs to 13 residues. From germline, CDR1 is SGHRS and CDR2 YFSETQ. The V and J ends lost 7 bases and 8 bases respectively, with 18 bases between them. CDR3 in amino acids: CASSHPFRGGYTF. Written as DNA, the CDR3 is TGCGCCAGCTCGCACCCCTTTCGAGGAGGCTACACCTTC.

V gene TRBV5-4 combines with J gene TRBJ2-1, with a possible D match to TRBD2 (6 bases). In germline, CDR1 is SGHNT, CDR2 YYREEE (reference sequence). This CDR3 spans 15 amino acids. V was clipped by 2 bases and J by 8 bases, with 17 bases between them. CDR3: CASSLGTSLFYEQFF. CDR3 coding DNA: TGTGCCAGCAGCTTAGGGACTTCGCTTTTCTATGAGCAGTTCTTC.